Following are 12 T cell receptor beta chains from one sample sequenced in a study of blood T cells in healthy people across ages. The authors ran a second PCR of roughly 6 to 11 cycles using a sample-barcoded 5' primer and a J-beta primer mix. Each CDR3 protein is one row after TCRdb ran MiXCR on the 5' RACE reads. The sample has under 750,000 distinct CDR3 sequences; roughly 43% are singletons. Material for sequencing was blood. The source is a man older than 75 in good health.

This rearrangement joins TRBV5-1 to TRBJ2-7; tentative D call: TRBD1 (5 bases). Trimming left V 1 base short and J 4 bases short, with 18 bases between. Germline V CDR1 and CDR2: SGHRS, YFSETQ. This CDR3 spans 16 amino acids. The DNA for the CDR3 is TGCGCCAGCAGCTTGAACGCAGGGCTCTTTACTTACGAGCAGTACTTC. It specifies CASSLNAGLFTYEQYF.

The chain recombines TRBV9 with TRBJ2-5; possibly TRBD1 for D (6 bases). The CDR3 contains 16 residues. CDR1 is SGDLS and CDR2 is YYNGEE in the germline V gene. Trimming left V 4 bases short and J 4 bases short, with 20 bases between. DNA for the CDR3: TGTGCCAGCAGCCCGTCTCCCTCAGGGGTTAGAGAGACCCAGTACTTC. It is translated as CASSPSPSGVRETQYF.

A few counts support this clonotype. This chain uses TRBV29-1 with TRBJ2-1, with 10 bases fitting TRBD1. The end of the DNA aligns better with TRBJ2-7, so the J call may be wrong. The germline gives CDR1 SQVTM, CDR2 ANQGSEA. The CDR3 is 14 amino acids. Here the CDR3 DNA reads TGCAGCGTTGCCGGGACAGGGGTTTCCTACGAGCAGTACTTC. Translated: CSVAGTGVSYEQYF.

The J gene is TRBJ1-4, the V gene TRBV9; D might be TRBD1 (5 bases). The V gene's germline CDR1 is SGDLS and CDR2 YYNGEE. V lost 0 bases to trimming and J lost 3 bases, with 9 bases between them. The CDR3 loop spans 15 amino acids. The DNA for the CDR3 is TGTGCCAGCAGCGTAGAGAGACAGCCTAATGAAAAACTGTTTTTT. Amino acids: CASSVERQPNEKLFF.

This clonotype was detected ten times or more. This chain connects TRBV29-1 to TRBJ2-7, with D perhaps TRBD1 (6 bases). The germline V gene encodes CDR1 SQVTM and CDR2 ANQGSEA. Trimming took off 6 bases at V and 5 bases at J, with 11 bases between the two ends. The CDR3 is made up of 11 amino acids. CDR3 residues: CSVTTGHEQYF. Written as DNA, the CDR3 is TGCAGCGTCACAACAGGGCACGAGCAGTACTTC.

This clonotype was recorded a few times. The rearrangement joins TRBV5-6 to TRBJ2-2, with 8 bases lining up with TRBD1. CDR3 length: 14 residues. The V gene end was trimmed by 2 bases and the J gene end by 4 bases; junction bases not matched to a gene: 1. Germline V gene data show CDR1 as SGHDT and CDR2 as YYEEEE. CDR3 amino acids: CASSFTGGTGELFF. DNA of the CDR3: TGTGCCAGCAGCTTTACAGGGGGCACCGGGGAGCTGTTTTTT. The variable domain in full, completed from reference TRBV5-6 and TRBJ2-2, reads DAGVTQSPTHLIKTRGQQVTLRCSPKSGHDTVSWYQQALGQGPQFIFQYYEEEERQRGNFPDRFSGHQFPNYSSELNVNALLLGDSALYLCASSFTGGTGELFFGEGSRLTVL.

In regard to this clonotype: Its ends do not fully match the called genes, so a read error is possible. This chain connects TRBV4-1 to TRBJ1-5; weak D call: TRBD1 (6 bases). Germline V lookup: CDR1 MGHRA, CDR2 YSYEKL. This CDR3 contains 15 residues. CDR3 coding DNA: TGCGCCAGCGGCCAAACTTCAGGGGATCTTCAGCCCCAGCATTTT. Translated: CASGQTSGDLQPQHF.

Regarding this clonotype: The junction does not match germline at one end; this may be a read error. The chain combines TRBV6-6 with TRBJ1-5; the D is unclear. This CDR3 is built from 14 residues. Germline CDR1 and CDR2: MNHNY and SVGAGI (reference sequence). CDR3 loop: CASSELNSNRPQHF. In DNA, the CDR3 is TGTGCCAGCAGCGAACTGAATAGCAATCGGCCCCAGCATTTT.

A few counts support this clonotype. The chain combines TRBV12-3 or TRBV12-4 with TRBJ2-3; 14 bases are a match to TRBD2. The CDR3 extends over 17 amino acids. The ends lost 6 bases at V and 2 bases at J; junction bases unmatched: 7. The CDR3 region is CASSLGLAGGITDTQYF. The CDR3 DNA sequence: TGTGCCAGCAGCCTTGGACTAGCGGGAGGCATCACAGATACGCAGTATTTT.

A remark on this clonotype: At one boundary the junction diverges from the germline segment, which might be a read error. This rearrangement joins TRBV12-3 or TRBV12-4 to TRBJ2-4; D is perhaps TRBD2 (5 bases). The CDR3 totals 15 residues. CDR3 nucleotides: TGTGCTAGCAGCATTAGCGAGGTAGCCAAAAACATTCAGTACTTC. As protein: CASSISEVAKNIQYF.

The chain is built from TRBV6-1 and TRBJ2-4, with 8 bases matching TRBD1. The assigned J gene may be wrong: the sequence end matches TRBJ2-7 better. The CDR3 extends over 17 amino acids. From germline, CDR1 is MNHNS and CDR2 SASEGT. CDR3 in amino acids: CASSPPGRGQGAHEQYF. In nucleotides, the CDR3 is TGTGCCAGCAGCCCCCCTGGAAGAGGGCAGGGGGCTCACGAGCAGTACTTC.

The V call is TRBV3-1, the J call TRBJ1-5; TRBD1 aligns across 9 bases. J lost 6 bases, V lost 3 bases, and 6 bases had no gene match. The length of the CDR3 is 15 residues. CDR1 and CDR2 (germline): LGHDT, YNNKEL (reference sequence). The CDR3 is CASSQTGGSGQPQHF. The CDR3 nucleotides read TGTGCCAGCAGCCAGACAGGGGGGTCGGGTCAGCCCCAGCATTTT.